A single sample gave rise to the 27 T cell receptor beta chains below, sequenced in a study of blood T cell repertoires in COVID-19. Libraries were prepared by immunoSEQ multiplex PCR; TCRdb keeps only in-frame clonotypes and omits some of them. The sample consists of about 210,000 clones, more than 70% of them appearing once. The specimen was peripheral blood. The receptor source for this set is a woman between 45 and 65 years old with acute or convalescent COVID-19.

This chain uses TRBV6-6 with TRBJ1-5; 9 positions match TRBD1. Germline V gives CDR1 MNHNY, CDR2 SVGAGI (reference sequence). J lost 7 bases, V lost 5 bases, and 6 bases had no gene match. CDR3 length: 14 amino acids. The CDR3 reads CASSPPGTGQPQHF. The CDR3 bases are TGTGCCAGCAGTCCTCCTGGGACAGGGCAGCCCCAGCATTTT.

Here the CDR3 reads CASSSFGENEQFF. As DNA, the CDR3 is TGTGCCAGCAGTAGCTTCGGTGAGAATGAGCAGTTCTTC. This chain links TRBV12-3 or TRBV12-4 with TRBJ2-1; D is unclear. V dropped 5 bases and J dropped 7 bases, with 12 bases sitting between them. This CDR3 region has 13 residues.

On this clone: Other DNA sequences in this sample translate to the same CDR3. The gene calls are TRBV7-2 and TRBJ1-5, with 11 bases identical to TRBD1. V lost 4 bases and J lost 7; bases outside the gene matches: 6. There are 15 residues in the CDR3. Germline lookup yields CDR1 SGHTA and CDR2 FQGNSA. The CDR3 DNA follows: TGTGCCAGCAGCTCCAGGACAGGGGGCCGACAGCCCCAGCATTTT. Encoded protein: CASSSRTGGRQPQHF.

This chain joins TRBV15 and TRBJ2-6; TRBD1 matches 7 bases. The trim removed 5 bases at V and 10 bases at J, leaving 5 bases unmatched. This CDR3 is 13 amino acids long. Per germline, CDR1 LNHNV and CDR2 YYDKDF (reference sequence). CDR3 sequence: CATSLGQVNVLTF. As DNA, the CDR3 is TGTGCCACCAGCTTAGGACAGGTGAACGTCCTGACTTTC. The whole variable domain, remainder taken from reference TRBV15 and TRBJ2-6, is DAMVIQNPRYQVTQFGKPVTLSCSQTLNHNVMYWYQQKSSQAPKLLFHYYDKDFNNEADTPDNFQSRRPNTSFCFLDIRSPGLGDTAMYLCATSLGQVNVLTFGAGSRLTVL.

The V and J genes are TRBV6-5 and TRBJ1-5; D is ambiguous. V was clipped by 4 bases and J by 2 bases, with 9 bases between them. Germline V gene data show CDR1 as MNHEY and CDR2 as SVGAGI. The CDR3 covers 14 residues. The DNA of the CDR3 is TGTGCCAGCAGTTCTCGGGGAGGCAATCAGCCCCAGCATTTT. It yields the protein CASSSRGGNQPQHF.

V usage is TRBV5-1 and J usage is TRBJ2-1, with D perhaps TRBD2 (5 bases). The CDR3 is 14 residues long. In germline, CDR1 is SGHRS, CDR2 YFSETQ. The V and J ends lost 5 bases and 6 bases respectively, with 15 bases between them. The CDR3 sequence: CASRSDVRGNEQFF. The CDR3 DNA follows: TGCGCCAGCAGGTCTGACGTCCGGGGCAATGAGCAGTTCTTC.

The chain joins TRBV10-2 to TRBJ2-1, with D tentatively TRBD1 (5 bases). Trimming took 8 bases from V and 10 from J, leaving 12 bases between them. From germline, CDR1 is WSHSY and CDR2 SAAADI. The CDR3 runs to 11 residues. For the CDR3, the DNA is TGCGCCAGCGGGGCCATACGGGAGCAGTTCTTC. Amino acid sequence: CASGAIREQFF.

The genes are TRBV15 and TRBJ2-7; D is ambiguous. CDR3 length: 12 residues. The ends were cut back, 4 bases at V and 5 bases at J, with 9 bases in the middle. CDR1 is LNHNV, CDR2 YYDKDF, per germline (reference sequence). The CDR3 nucleotides are TGTGCCACCAGCACAGCTCGGGACGAGCAGTACTTC. Its translation: CATSTARDEQYF.

The rearrangement joins TRBV7-3 to TRBJ1-2, with 8 bases that match TRBD1. The trim removed 3 bases at V and 14 bases at J, leaving 14 bases unmatched. There are 14 residues in the CDR3. Germline V CDR1 and CDR2: SGHTA, FQGTGA. The CDR3: CASSLSGGPFELTF. DNA for the CDR3: TGTGCCAGCAGCTTGTCAGGGGGCCCTTTCGAGCTTACCTTC.

This clone was observed once. This chain uses TRBV18 with TRBJ2-7; a weak D match, TRBD1 (8 bases). The V end was cut by 1 base, the J end by 5 bases, with 15 bases between. The CDR3 loop spans 15 amino acids. Looked up from germline, CDR1 is KGHSH and CDR2 is LQKENI. The DNA for the CDR3 is TGTGCCAGCTCACCACAAGGACAGGGAGGGAACGAGCAGTACTTC. Translating it yields CASSPQGQGGNEQYF.

The chain links TRBV10-1 to TRBJ2-1; D is perhaps TRBD1 (6 bases). Germline V gene sequence: CDR1 WNHNN, CDR2 SYGVQD (reference sequence). This CDR3 region has 13 residues. Trimming removed 2 bases at V and 10 bases at J, with 12 bases between. The CDR3 region has the DNA TGCGCCAGCAGTGAGGTAGGGGACACCGAGCAGTTCTTC. Translating gives CASSEVGDTEQFF.

The rearrangement uses TRBV3-1 (or the pseudogene TRBV3-2) and TRBJ2-1; D is ambiguous. Germline CDR1 reads LGHDT; CDR2 reads YNNKEL (reference sequence). The CDR3 extends over 12 amino acids. Trimming took 3 bases from V and 9 from J, leaving 9 bases between them. CDR3 in DNA: TGTGCCAGCAGCCACCTAACGGGTGAGCAGTTCTTC. Amino acids: CASSHLTGEQFF.

A single count supports this clone. The genes are TRBV6-4 and TRBJ1-3; TRBD1 aligns across 7 bases. The CDR3 totals 13 residues. The ends lost 10 bases at V and 4 bases at J; junction bases unmatched: 7. Germline V gives CDR1 MRHNA, CDR2 SNTAGT. CDR3 protein: CATGQSKGNTIYF. CDR3 nucleotide sequence: TGTGCCACGGGACAGTCGAAGGGAAACACCATATATTTT.

This clone was seen a few times. V usage is TRBV28 and J usage is TRBJ1-4; 8 bases map to TRBD1. Germline lookup yields CDR1 MDHEN and CDR2 SYDVKM. The CDR3 runs 14 residues. The V segment lost 8 bases and the J segment 7 bases; nucleotides outside the gene matches: 9. The CDR3 loop is CASGGAQGGEKLFF. CDR3 sequence (DNA): TGTGCCAGCGGGGGAGCACAGGGGGGTGAAAAACTGTTTTTT.

This chain links TRBV4-1 with TRBJ2-1; the D gene is possibly TRBD2 (6 bases). V gave up 4 bases and J gave up 2 bases, with 12 bases separating them. The CDR3 has 15 amino acids. Germline lookup yields CDR1 MGHRA and CDR2 YSYEKL. This CDR3 is CASSRGGGAYNEQFF. CDR3 in DNA: TGCGCCAGCAGCCGGGGAGGCGGGGCCTACAATGAGCAGTTCTTC.

The chain has TRBV25-1 and TRBJ2-7; perhaps TRBD2 as D (6 bases). V lost 1 base, J lost 4 bases, and 14 bases lay in between. This CDR3 has 15 residues. Germline CDR1 and CDR2: MGHDK and SYGVNS. The CDR3 protein is CASSESGGARYEQYF. In DNA form, the CDR3 reads TGTGCCAGCAGTGAATCTGGCGGGGCAAGGTACGAGCAGTACTTC.

This clone was observed at least ten times. V and J are TRBV11-2 and TRBJ2-1; TRBD2 agrees at 11 bases. Unmatched junction bases numbered 12, after V lost 3 bases and J lost 2 bases. Germline CDR1 and CDR2: SGHAT and FQNNGV. The CDR3 runs 19 residues. The CDR3 loop is CASSFRILAGGTTYNEQFF. The DNA for the CDR3 is TGTGCCAGCAGCTTTAGAATCCTAGCGGGAGGAACGACCTACAATGAGCAGTTCTTC.

The chain carries TRBV6-5 and TRBJ2-5; 9 bases are a match to TRBD2. The germline V gene encodes CDR1 MNHEY and CDR2 SVGAGI. The CDR3 is 15 amino acids. V lost 6 bases, J lost 0 bases, and 5 bases stayed unmatched. The CDR3 DNA reads as TGTGCCAGCAGCTCTAGCGGGACCTACCAAGAGACCCAGTACTTC. The encoded protein is CASSSSGTYQETQYF.

The rearrangement joins TRBV28 to TRBJ2-3, with 7 bases identical to TRBD1. Germline trimming cut 5 bases from V and 4 bases from J; bases unmatched to any gene: 12. The CDR3 consists of 16 residues. Germline V CDR1 and CDR2: MDHEN, SYDVKM. The CDR3 spells CASSDNRGSLADTQYF. CDR3 DNA sequence: TGTGCCAGCAGTGATAACAGGGGTAGTTTGGCAGATACGCAGTATTTT.

The chain links TRBV24-1 to TRBJ2-5, with 10 bases matching TRBD1. The CDR3 consists of 15 residues. Germline CDR1 reads KGHDR; CDR2 reads SFDVKD. V lost 3 bases and J lost 3; bases outside the gene matches: 3. The CDR3 region has the DNA TGTGCCACCAGTGATCCGACAGGGGGCGAAGAGACCCAGTACTTC. Its protein product is CATSDPTGGEETQYF.

The genes are TRBV5-1 and TRBJ1-1; D ambiguous. Per the germline V gene, CDR1 is SGHRS and CDR2 is YFSETQ. This CDR3 has 13 amino acids. V shed 2 bases and J shed 1 base, with 6 bases lying between them. CDR3 in amino acids: CASSFTTNTEAFF. In DNA form, the CDR3 reads TGCGCCAGCAGCTTTACTACGAACACTGAAGCTTTCTTT.

This chain uses TRBV5-5 with TRBJ2-3, with D perhaps matching TRBD1 (5 bases). The CDR3 runs 13 residues. V dropped 4 bases and J dropped 4 bases, with 10 bases sitting between them. The V gene's germline CDR1 is SGHKS and CDR2 YYEKEE (reference sequence). CDR3 bases: TGTGCCAGCAGCGTCTCAGGGTCAGATACGCAGTATTTT. Encoded protein: CASSVSGSDTQYF.

The chain has TRBV10-1 and TRBJ2-1; 7 nucleotides match TRBD2. Germline V gene sequence: CDR1 WNHNN, CDR2 SYGVQD (reference sequence). The V segment lost 8 bases and the J segment 7 bases; nucleotides outside the gene matches: 11. The CDR3 runs 14 residues. The CDR3 protein is CASGDSGFGNEQFF. The DNA for the CDR3 is TGCGCCAGCGGGGATAGCGGGTTCGGTAATGAGCAGTTCTTC.

The rearrangement links TRBV5-1 to TRBJ1-5; D is unresolved. V dropped 1 base and J dropped 4 bases, with 6 bases sitting between them. The CDR3 runs to 13 residues. CDR1 SGHRS and CDR2 YFSETQ come from the germline V gene. Written as DNA, the CDR3 is TGCGCCAGCAGCTTGAGCGGGAATCAGCCCCAGCATTTT. Its protein is CASSLSGNQPQHF.

V is TRBV5-1 and J is TRBJ1-6; tentative D call: TRBD1 (5 bases). Germline assignment: CDR1 SGHRS and CDR2 YFSETQ. V lost 3 bases and J lost 3, with 7 bases in between. The CDR3 has 14 residues. The CDR3 region has the DNA TGCGCCAGCAGCTGGGGGGACTATAATTCACCCCTCCACTTT. It codes for CASSWGDYNSPLHF.

The chain has TRBV10-2 and TRBJ2-7; 11 bases line up with TRBD2. Losses at the gene ends were 4 bases for V and 5 bases for J; bases not matched to a gene: 10. CDR1 and CDR2 from the germline V gene are WSHSY and SAAADI. The CDR3 is 16 amino acids. CDR3 in DNA: TGCGCCAGCAGTGGGGAACTAGCGGGAGTCGCTCACGAGCAGTACTTC. This translates into CASSGELAGVAHEQYF.

This CDR3 reads CASSQLRDTGELFF. The CDR3 region has the DNA TGTGCCAGCAGCCAATTGCGGGACACCGGGGAGCTGTTTTTT. The rearrangement joins TRBV14 to TRBJ2-2; the D gene is possibly TRBD2 (5 bases). V was clipped by 2 bases and J by 3 bases, with 7 bases between them. The CDR3 extends over 14 amino acids. Germline CDR1 is SGHDN and CDR2 is FVKESK.